The TCR beta chain described here comes from a study of regulatory T cells in long-lasting Graves disease. Time point of the sample: persistent/refractory GD, antithyroid drugs over 5 years with positive TRAb. The TCR library was made from RNA that had been extracted from PBMCs in TRIzol. V shed 3 bases and J shed 4 bases, with 4 bases lying between them. CDR1 is MNHNS and CDR2 is SASEGT in the germline V gene. This CDR3 has 12 amino acids. This clonotype was seen many times. Assembly of TCR beta libraries relied on iRepertoire HTBI primers together with Arm-PCR of CDR3 regions. TCRdb re-derived calls from the multiplex PCR reads in MiXCR, one entry per CDR3 protein. The profile covers 400,000 to 500,000 distinct CDR3 sequences, with about 21% appearing a single time and about 13% taken by the ten largest.

The V call is TRBV6-1, the J call TRBJ1-3, with no clear D. The sequencing here drew on peripheral blood mononuclear cells (PBMCs), taken when the disease was refractory, from a patient treated with antithyroid drugs. The source of this sequence is a female donor with Graves disease. The chain's CDR3 is CASSDRGNTIYF. The CDR3 DNA is TGTGCCAGCAGTGACAGGGGAAACACCATATATTTT.